A single sample gave rise to the 8 T cell receptor beta chains below, sequenced in a study of T-cell reconstitution after alpha-beta-depleted transplantation in children (dated by TCRdb to the mid-2010s). The library was obtained by PCR. The instrument given in TCRdb is Illumina HiSeq 2500. TCR libraries were prepared with molecular barcoding, using unique molecular identifiers to normalize TCRbeta repertoire quantification. The public sequencing data were trimmed at Q25 with fastp and processed into clonotypes with MiXCR by TCRdb, which kept only in-frame beta chains. CDR3 protein sequences are deduplicated, and each keeps its most common genes and DNA. Recorded for this sample are approximately 85,000 distinct CDR3 sequences; 13% to 15% of them occurred a single time. Of the sample, 25% to 35% is held by the ten largest clones. The sample's treatment or condition label, decoded: allogeneic hematopoietic cell transplantation with graft depleted of TCRalphabeta T cells and CD19 B cells.

Source: PBMCs, mostly from graft donor cells, taken 180 days after TCRalphabeta/CD19-depleted stem cell transplant. All receptors derive from a male patient under 10 years old who had a stem cell transplant for acute lymphoblastic leukemia, so the T cells may come from the graft donor.

The chain carries TRBV4-3 and TRBJ2-7; weak D call: TRBD1 (6 bases). The CDR3 extends over 15 amino acids. From germline, CDR1 is LGHNA and CDR2 YSLEER. Trimming took off 0 bases at V and 2 bases at J, with 11 bases between the two ends. The CDR3 coding sequence is TGCGCCAGCAGCCAAGATGGGCAGGGGACCTACGAGCAGTACTTC. It encodes CASSQDGQGTYEQYF.

This clonotype was seen a handful of times. The chain is built from TRBV29-1 and TRBJ2-5; no reliable D call. V was pared by 3 bases and J by 6 bases, with 8 bases between. Germline V lookup: CDR1 SQVTM, CDR2 ANQGSEA. CDR3 length: 11 amino acids. This chain's CDR3 is CSVEPGQTQYF. CDR3 bases: TGCAGCGTTGAGCCGGGTCAGACCCAGTACTTC.

This clonotype was observed a handful of times. The junction and the germline gene differ at one end; a read error may be behind it. V is TRBV7-2 and J is TRBJ2-3, with TRBD2 matching 11 bases. The CDR3 is 13 amino acids. The germline gives CDR1 SGHTA, CDR2 FQGNSA. CDR3 residues: CASSPGLAGGVGF. The DNA of the CDR3 is TGTGCCAGCAGCCCCGGACTAGCGGGCGGGGTTGGTTTT.

The rearrangement joins TRBV7-9 to TRBJ2-5; unclear D gene. V was trimmed by 1 base and J by 4 bases, leaving 7 bases between them. This CDR3 is 13 amino acids long. Germline CDR1 and CDR2: SEHNR and FQNEAQ (reference sequence). CDR3 bases: TGTGCCAGCAGCTTAGTAAAAGGAGAGACCCAGTACTTC. It is translated as CASSLVKGETQYF.

This chain links TRBV7-3 with TRBJ2-1; tentatively, D is TRBD1 or TRBD2 (6 bases each). The germline V and J ends were trimmed by 0 bases and 9 bases, with 15 bases remaining between them. The CDR3 has 15 residues. Germline V gene lookup returns CDR1 SGHTA and CDR2 FQGTGA. The DNA of the CDR3 is TGTGCCAGCAGCTTAACTAGGAGGGGCAGGGGTGAGCAGTTCTTC. Protein product: CASSLTRRGRGEQFF.

CDR3 sequence reads: CASSPRGTGTPDTQYF. The CDR3, as DNA: TGTGCCAGCAGCCCCCGAGGGACAGGAACGCCAGATACGCAGTATTTT. The J gene is TRBJ2-3, the V gene TRBV9, with 8 bases identical to TRBD1. The germline V gene has CDR1 SGDLS and CDR2 YYNGEE. The trim removed 4 bases at V and 4 bases at J, leaving 11 bases unmatched. This CDR3 contains 16 residues.

V and J are TRBV4-2 and TRBJ1-2, with D maybe TRBD1 (5 bases). The germline gives CDR1 LGHNA, CDR2 YNFKEQ. V was trimmed by 3 bases and J by 2 bases, leaving 13 bases between them. The CDR3 is 15 amino acids. Here the CDR3 DNA reads TGTGCCAGCAGCCAGGGGAGGGACCGCAACTATGGCTACACCTTC. Amino acid sequence: CASSQGRDRNYGYTF.

This clonotype has only a few counts. The chain employs TRBV12-3 or TRBV12-4 and TRBJ2-7, with a possible D match to TRBD2 (7 bases). Trimming cost V 8 bases and J 7 bases, with 27 bases left between them. The CDR3 consists of 16 residues. The CDR3 nucleotides are TGTGCCAGCCGCAAGGGGGAGGGCCTGCGGTACCCTGAGCAGTACTTC. Translation: CASRKGEGLRYPEQYF.